This T cell receptor (beta chain) was profiled in a study of blood T cell repertoires in COVID-19. Libraries were prepared by immunoSEQ multiplex PCR; TCRdb keeps only in-frame clonotypes and omits some of them. The profile shows 100,000 to 150,000 clones, approximately 88% of them singletons. What was sequenced was peripheral blood. The sequence was collected from a woman older than 75 with acute or convalescent COVID-19.

CDR3 bases: TGTGCCAGCAGCCGCGGACAGAGAACTGAAGCTTTCTTT. This encodes CASSRGQRTEAFF. The V and J genes are TRBV6-2 or TRBV6-3 and TRBJ1-1; possibly TRBD1 for D (6 bases). Germline CDR1 reads MNHEY; CDR2 reads SVGEGT. Between the trimmed V and J ends, which lost 6 bases and 5 bases, there was a span of 13 bases. This CDR3 is 13 amino acids long.